This T cell receptor beta chain was captured in a study of neurological immune-mediated disorders. Whole-study findings and limits: The level of TCR clonal expansion was highest in patients with HTLV-1-associated myelopathy and lowest in multiple sclerosis, where it fell below the level seen in healthy controls.

The CDR3 contains 13 residues. J lost 5 bases, V lost 3 bases, and 3 bases had no gene match. In germline, CDR1 is DFQATT, CDR2 SNEGSKA (reference sequence). TCRdb reprocessed the 5' RACE reads with MiXCR, giving one entry per CDR3 protein. The data hold under 80,000 distinct CDR3 sequences, with around 4.8% observed a single time. In its sample, this clonotype was seen many times. The antigen is not known. This TCR was sampled from a woman in her fifties or sixties with multiple sclerosis. The source material was PBMCs. The J gene is TRBJ1-2, the V gene TRBV20-1; 10 bases are shared with TRBD1. CDR3: CSASMGQGYGYTF. The CDR3 DNA reads TGCAGTGCTAGTATGGGACAGGGGTATGGCTACACCTTC.